This T cell receptor beta chain was captured in a study of cytomegalovirus exposure and HLA in healthy donors. It was with 60 Vbeta and 13 Jbeta primers that the PCR ran. The data were produced by immunoSEQ multiplex PCR, yet TCRdb's version contains in-frame clones alone and is incomplete. Here the sample table reports some 110,000 clones. With respect to this clone: The same CDR3 is also encoded by other DNA sequences in this sample.

The TCR originated in a man between 25 and 39 years old in good health and CMV-seronegative. The material sequenced was PBMCs.

The DNA of the CDR3 is TGTGCCAGCAGCCCCGGGTCCCGGAGACGTGGTGGGTTCTTC. As protein: CASSPGSRRRGGFF. The chain employs TRBV5-6 and TRBJ2-1; D gene unclear. V dropped 4 bases and J dropped 15 bases, with 23 bases sitting between them. Germline assignment: CDR1 SGHDT and CDR2 YYEEEE. The CDR3 is 14 residues long.